The entry below gives a single T cell receptor beta chain sequence along with its context. After removal of 8 bases from V and 7 bases from J, the junction contained 12 bases not matched to a gene. CDR3 length: 15 amino acids. Germline V gives CDR1 ENHRY, CDR2 SYGVKD. TCRdb's copy holds only in-frame clones and misses some; the assay was immunoSEQ multiplex PCR. Of tens of thousands of clones listed, 92% are singletons. This sample was taken from a study of OX40 agonist ivuxolimab in advanced cancers. The specimen was CD4+ or CD8+ T cells sorted from blood, collected in a trial of the OX40 agonist ivuxolimab. The J gene is TRBJ2-1, the V gene TRBV10-3; 9 nucleotides agree with TRBD2. This sequence originates from an adult with an advanced solid tumor such as melanoma, head and neck, liver or kidney cancer. The CDR3 region has the DNA TGTGCCATCTATGGCCCAGCGGGAGGTCGAAATGAGCAGTTCTTC. It is translated as CAIYGPAGGRNEQFF.